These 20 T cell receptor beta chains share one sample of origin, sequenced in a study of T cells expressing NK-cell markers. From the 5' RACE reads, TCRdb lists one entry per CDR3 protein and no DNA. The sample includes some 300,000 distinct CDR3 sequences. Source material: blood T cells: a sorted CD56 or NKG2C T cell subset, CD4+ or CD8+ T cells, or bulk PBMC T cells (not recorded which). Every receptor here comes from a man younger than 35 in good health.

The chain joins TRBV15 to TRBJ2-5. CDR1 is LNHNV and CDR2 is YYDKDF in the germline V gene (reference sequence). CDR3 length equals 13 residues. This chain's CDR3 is CATSRGTAEAQYF. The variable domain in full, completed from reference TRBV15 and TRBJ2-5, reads DAMVIQNPRYQVTQFGKPVTLSCSQTLNHNVMYWYQQKSSQAPKLLFHYYDKDFNNEADTPDNFQSRRPNTSFCFLDIRSPGLGDTAMYLCATSRGTAEAQYFGPGTRLLVL.

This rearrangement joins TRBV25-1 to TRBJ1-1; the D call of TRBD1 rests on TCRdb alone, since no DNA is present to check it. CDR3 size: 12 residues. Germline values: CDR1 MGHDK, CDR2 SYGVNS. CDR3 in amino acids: CASTKDRGRAFF.

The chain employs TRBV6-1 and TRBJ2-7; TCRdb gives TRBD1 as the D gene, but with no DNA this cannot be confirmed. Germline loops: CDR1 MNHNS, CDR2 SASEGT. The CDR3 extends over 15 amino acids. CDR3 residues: CASSLTDRFGHEQYF.

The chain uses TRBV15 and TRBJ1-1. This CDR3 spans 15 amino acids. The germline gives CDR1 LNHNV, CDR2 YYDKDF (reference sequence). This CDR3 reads CATSREVSLNTEAFF.

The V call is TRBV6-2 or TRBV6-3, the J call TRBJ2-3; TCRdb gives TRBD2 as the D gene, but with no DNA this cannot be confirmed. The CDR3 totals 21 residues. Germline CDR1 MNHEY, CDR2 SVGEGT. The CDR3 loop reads CASSTTPQGLAGVPSTDTQYF.

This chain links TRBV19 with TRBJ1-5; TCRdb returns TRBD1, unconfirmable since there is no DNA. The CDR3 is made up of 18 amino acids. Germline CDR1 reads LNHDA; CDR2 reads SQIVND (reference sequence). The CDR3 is CASSIRHRRLYSNQPQHF.

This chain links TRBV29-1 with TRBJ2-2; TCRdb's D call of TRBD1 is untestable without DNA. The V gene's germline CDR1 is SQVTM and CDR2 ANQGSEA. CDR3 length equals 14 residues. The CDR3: CSVRGQVNTGELFF.

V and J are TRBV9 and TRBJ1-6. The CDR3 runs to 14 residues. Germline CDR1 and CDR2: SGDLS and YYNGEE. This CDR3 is CASSVGIANSPLHF.

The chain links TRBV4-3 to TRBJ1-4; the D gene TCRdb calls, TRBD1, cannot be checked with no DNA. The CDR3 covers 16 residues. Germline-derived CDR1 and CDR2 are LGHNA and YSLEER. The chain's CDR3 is CASSQARTGVSEKLFF.

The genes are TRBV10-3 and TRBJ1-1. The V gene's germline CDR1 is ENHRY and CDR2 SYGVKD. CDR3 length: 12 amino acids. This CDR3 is CAISESQATAFF.

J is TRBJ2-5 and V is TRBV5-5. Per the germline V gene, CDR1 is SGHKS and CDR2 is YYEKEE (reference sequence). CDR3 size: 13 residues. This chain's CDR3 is CASSLDGVRTQYF.

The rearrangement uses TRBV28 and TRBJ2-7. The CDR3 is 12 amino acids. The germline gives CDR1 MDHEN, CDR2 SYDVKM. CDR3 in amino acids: CASSRDKPEQYF.

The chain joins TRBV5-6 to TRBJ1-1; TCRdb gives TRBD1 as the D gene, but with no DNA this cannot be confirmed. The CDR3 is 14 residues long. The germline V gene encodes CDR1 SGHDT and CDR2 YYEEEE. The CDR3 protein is CASSLAGGTRSAFF.

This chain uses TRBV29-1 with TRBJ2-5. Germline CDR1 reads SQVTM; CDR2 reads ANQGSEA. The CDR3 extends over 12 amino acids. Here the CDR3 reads CSVRPVGETQYF.

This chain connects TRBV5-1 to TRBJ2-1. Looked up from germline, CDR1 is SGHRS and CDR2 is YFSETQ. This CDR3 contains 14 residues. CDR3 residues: CASQMVIGLNEQFF.

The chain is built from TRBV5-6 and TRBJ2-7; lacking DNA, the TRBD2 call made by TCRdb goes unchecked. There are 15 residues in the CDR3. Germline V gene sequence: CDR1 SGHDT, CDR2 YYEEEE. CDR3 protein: CASSSTEREFDEQYF.

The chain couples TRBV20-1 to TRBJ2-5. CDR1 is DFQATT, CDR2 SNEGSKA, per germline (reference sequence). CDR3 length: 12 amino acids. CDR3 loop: CSARGVSETQYF.

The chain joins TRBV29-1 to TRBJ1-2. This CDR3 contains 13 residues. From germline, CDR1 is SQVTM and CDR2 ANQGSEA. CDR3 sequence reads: CSVRPLHFYGYTF.

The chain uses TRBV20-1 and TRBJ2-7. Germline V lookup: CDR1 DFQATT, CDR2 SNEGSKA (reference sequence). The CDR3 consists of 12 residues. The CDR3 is CSARGKVLEQYF.

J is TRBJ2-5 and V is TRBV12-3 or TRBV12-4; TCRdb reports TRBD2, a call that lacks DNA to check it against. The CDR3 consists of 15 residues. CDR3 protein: CASSLSSGGQETQYF.